This T cell receptor beta chain is from a study of blood T cell repertoires in COVID-19. Study-wide background: Sites in the United States, Italy and Spain provided acute and convalescent COVID-19 samples. PBMCs, B-cell-depleted T cells, or T cells provided the cDNA or gDNA that made up the material.

Enrollment of patients from Seattle took place during active infection, with longitudinal follow-up. Original handling: Amplification of reference gene primers was used by the study to estimate nucleated cell counts. Libraries were prepared by immunoSEQ multiplex PCR; TCRdb keeps only in-frame clonotypes and omits some of them. V, J and clone size reflect that table, while D and trimming were determined from the DNA. This sample yields 250,000 to 300,000 clones, of which around nine tenths are seen a single time; around 10% belongs to the top ten. Trimming shortened V by 4 bases and J by 7 bases, and 5 bases separated the two germline ends. This CDR3 region has 11 residues. Per the germline V gene, CDR1 is MDHEN and CDR2 is SYDVKM.

This clonotype was sampled from a woman in her 30s with COVID-19, enrolled during active disease. The genes are TRBV28 and TRBJ1-5; D gene uncertain. The sequenced material came from peripheral blood. The CDR3 sequence is CASSSVQPQHF. Written as DNA, the CDR3 is TGTGCCAGCAGTTCAGTCCAGCCCCAGCATTTT.